This entry lists 7 T cell receptor beta chains sequenced from one sample in a study of T cells expressing NK-cell markers. TCRdb re-called the 5' RACE reads and shows each CDR3 protein once, DNA omitted. The sample's table shows 500,000 or so distinct CDR3 sequences. Sample: blood T cells: a sorted CD56 or NKG2C T cell subset, CD4+ or CD8+ T cells, or bulk PBMC T cells (not recorded which). Receptors originate from a young man in good health.

This sequence joins TRBV28 and TRBJ1-5. Germline V CDR1 and CDR2: MDHEN, SYDVKM. The CDR3 sequence is 16 residues long. The CDR3 loop reads CASSPSYTVGNQPQHF.

The chain recombines TRBV27 with TRBJ1-6. Looked up from germline, CDR1 is MNHEY and CDR2 is SMNVEV (reference sequence). There are 13 residues in the CDR3. CDR3 in amino acids: CASSLYLNSPLHF.

CDR3 amino acids: CASSLGPNGNNEQYF. V usage is TRBV27 and J usage is TRBJ2-7; absent DNA, TCRdb's TRBD2 call cannot be checked. This CDR3 has 15 residues. The germline gives CDR1 MNHEY, CDR2 SMNVEV (reference sequence).

The J gene is TRBJ1-1, the V gene TRBV5-1; absent DNA, TCRdb's TRBD1 call cannot be checked. The CDR3 is 17 residues long. Germline assignment: CDR1 SGHRS and CDR2 YFSETQ. The chain's CDR3 is CASRLSALDTTNTEAFF.

V is TRBV11-2 and J is TRBJ2-1; the TCRdb D gene call, TRBD2, has no DNA to confirm it. Per germline, CDR1 SGHAT and CDR2 FQNNGV. The CDR3 runs to 14 residues. The CDR3: CASSLGGLAGGKFF.

This chain uses TRBV29-1 with TRBJ1-1. The CDR3 runs 13 residues. Germline CDR1 is SQVTM and CDR2 is ANQGSEA. The CDR3 here is CSVKAGLNTEAFF.

The V and J genes are TRBV6-5 and TRBJ1-5. Germline assignment: CDR1 MNHEY and CDR2 SVGAGI. This CDR3 region has 15 residues. Here the CDR3 reads CASSRTIGLLMAQHF.